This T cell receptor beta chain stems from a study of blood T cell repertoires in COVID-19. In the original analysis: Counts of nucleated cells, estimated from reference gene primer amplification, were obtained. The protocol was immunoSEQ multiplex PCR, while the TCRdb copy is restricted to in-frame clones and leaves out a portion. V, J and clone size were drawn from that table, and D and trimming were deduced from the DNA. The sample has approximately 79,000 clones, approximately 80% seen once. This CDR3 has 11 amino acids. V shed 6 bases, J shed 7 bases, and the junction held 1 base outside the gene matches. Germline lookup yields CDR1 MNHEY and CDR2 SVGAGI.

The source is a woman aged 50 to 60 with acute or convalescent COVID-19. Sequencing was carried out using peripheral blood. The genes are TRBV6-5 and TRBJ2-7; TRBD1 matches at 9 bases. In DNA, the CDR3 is TGTGCCAGCAGGGACAGGGGTGAGCAGTACTTC. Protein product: CASRDRGEQYF.